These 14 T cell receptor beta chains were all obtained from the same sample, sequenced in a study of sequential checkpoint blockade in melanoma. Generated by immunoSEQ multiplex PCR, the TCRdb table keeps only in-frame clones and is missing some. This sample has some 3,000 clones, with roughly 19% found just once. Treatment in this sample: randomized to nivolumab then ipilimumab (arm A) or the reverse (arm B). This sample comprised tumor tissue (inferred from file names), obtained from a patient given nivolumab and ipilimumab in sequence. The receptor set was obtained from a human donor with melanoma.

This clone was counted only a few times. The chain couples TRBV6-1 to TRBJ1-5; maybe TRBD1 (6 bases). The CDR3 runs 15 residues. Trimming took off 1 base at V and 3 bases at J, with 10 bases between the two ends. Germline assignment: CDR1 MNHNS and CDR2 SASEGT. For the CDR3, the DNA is TGTGCCAGCAGTGAAGGACAGGCACACAATCAGCCCCAGCATTTT. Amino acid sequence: CASSEGQAHNQPQHF.

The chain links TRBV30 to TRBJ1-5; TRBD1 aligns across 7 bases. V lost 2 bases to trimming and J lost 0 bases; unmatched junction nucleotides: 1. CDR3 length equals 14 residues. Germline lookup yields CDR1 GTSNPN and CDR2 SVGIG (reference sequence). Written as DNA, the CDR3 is TGTGCCTGGAGTACAGGGGATAGCAATCAGCCCCAGCATTTT. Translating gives CAWSTGDSNQPQHF.

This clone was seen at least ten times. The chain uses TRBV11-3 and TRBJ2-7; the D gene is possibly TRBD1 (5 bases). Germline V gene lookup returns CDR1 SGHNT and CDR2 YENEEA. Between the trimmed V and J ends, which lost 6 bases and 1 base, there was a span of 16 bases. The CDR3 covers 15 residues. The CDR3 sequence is CASRDTRVGSYEQYF. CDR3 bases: TGTGCCAGCAGGGACACCAGGGTCGGGTCCTACGAGCAGTACTTC.

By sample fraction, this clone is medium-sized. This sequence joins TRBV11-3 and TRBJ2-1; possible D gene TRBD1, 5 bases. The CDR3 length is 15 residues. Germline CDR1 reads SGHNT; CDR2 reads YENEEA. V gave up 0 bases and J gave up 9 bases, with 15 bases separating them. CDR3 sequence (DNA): TGTGCCAGCAGCTTAGAAGGGGCCTTGTACCTTGAGCAGTTCTTC. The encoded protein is CASSLEGALYLEQFF. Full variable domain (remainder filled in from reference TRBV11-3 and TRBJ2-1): EAGVVQSPRYKIIEKKQPVAFWCNPISGHNTLYWYLQNLGQGPELLIRYENEEAVDDSQLPKDRFSAERLKGVDSTLKIQPAELGDSAVYLCASSLEGALYLEQFFGPGTRLTVL.

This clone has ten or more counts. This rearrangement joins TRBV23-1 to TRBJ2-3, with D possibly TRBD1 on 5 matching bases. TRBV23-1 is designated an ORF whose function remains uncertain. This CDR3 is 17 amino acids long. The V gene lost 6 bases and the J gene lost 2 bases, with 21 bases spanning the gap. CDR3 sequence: CASSQVRGQILTDTQYF. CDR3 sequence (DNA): TGCGCCAGCAGCCAAGTAAGGGGCCAGATTCTCACAGATACGCAGTATTTT.

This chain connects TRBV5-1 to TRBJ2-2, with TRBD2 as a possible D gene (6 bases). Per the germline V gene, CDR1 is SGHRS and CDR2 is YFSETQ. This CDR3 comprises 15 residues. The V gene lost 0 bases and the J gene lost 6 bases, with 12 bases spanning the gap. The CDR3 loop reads CASSLDFSGAGELFF. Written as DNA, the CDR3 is TGCGCCAGCAGCTTGGACTTCTCGGGGGCCGGGGAGCTGTTTTTT. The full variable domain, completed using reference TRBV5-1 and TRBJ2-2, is KAGVTQTPRYLIKTRGQQVTLSCSPISGHRSVSWYQQTPGQGLQFLFEYFSETQRNKGNFPGRFSGRQFSNSRSEMNVSTLELGDSALYLCASSLDFSGAGELFFGEGSRLTVL.

The CDR3 is CASGLVRGQGARNTIYF. The DNA of the CDR3 is TGTGCTAGTGGTTTGGTACGAGGGCAGGGGGCTAGAAACACCATATATTTT. The chain recombines TRBV12-5 with TRBJ1-3; the match to TRBD1 covers 8 bases. CDR1 is LGHNT, CDR2 FRNRAP, per germline. V trimming: 0 bases; J trimming: 5 bases; junction bases outside the gene matches: 9. This CDR3 comprises 17 residues.

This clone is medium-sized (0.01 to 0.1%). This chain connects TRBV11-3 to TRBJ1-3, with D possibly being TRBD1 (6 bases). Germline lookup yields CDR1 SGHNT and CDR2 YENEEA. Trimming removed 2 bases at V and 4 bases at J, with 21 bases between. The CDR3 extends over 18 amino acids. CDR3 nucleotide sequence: TGTGCCAGCAGCTTAACTCCCCTTCGAGCAAGGGGGGGAAACACCATATATTTT. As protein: CASSLTPLRARGGNTIYF.

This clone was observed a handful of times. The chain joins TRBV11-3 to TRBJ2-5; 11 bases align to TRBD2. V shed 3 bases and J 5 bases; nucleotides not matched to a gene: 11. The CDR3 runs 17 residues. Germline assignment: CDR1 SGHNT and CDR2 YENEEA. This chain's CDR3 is CASSLGKTSGGRETQYF. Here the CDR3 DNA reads TGTGCCAGCAGCTTGGGGAAAACTAGCGGGGGTCGGGAGACCCAGTACTTC.

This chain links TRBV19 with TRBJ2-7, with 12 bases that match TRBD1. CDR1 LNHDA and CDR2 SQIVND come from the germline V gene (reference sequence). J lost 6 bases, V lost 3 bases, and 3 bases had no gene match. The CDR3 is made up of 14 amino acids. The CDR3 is CASSMGQGAGEQYF. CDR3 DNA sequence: TGTGCCAGTAGTATGGGACAGGGGGCCGGCGAGCAGTACTTC.

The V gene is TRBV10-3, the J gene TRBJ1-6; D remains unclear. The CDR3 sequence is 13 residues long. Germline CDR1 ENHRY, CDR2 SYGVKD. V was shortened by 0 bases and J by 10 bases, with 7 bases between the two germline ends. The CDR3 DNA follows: TGTGCCATCAGTGAGTCCGGGTTGTCACCCCTCCACTTT. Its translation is CAISESGLSPLHF.

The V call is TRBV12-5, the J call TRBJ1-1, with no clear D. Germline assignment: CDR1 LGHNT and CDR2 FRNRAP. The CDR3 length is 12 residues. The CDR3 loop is CARRRLGTEAFF. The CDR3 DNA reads TGTGCCAGAAGGAGGTTGGGGACTGAAGCTTTCTTT.

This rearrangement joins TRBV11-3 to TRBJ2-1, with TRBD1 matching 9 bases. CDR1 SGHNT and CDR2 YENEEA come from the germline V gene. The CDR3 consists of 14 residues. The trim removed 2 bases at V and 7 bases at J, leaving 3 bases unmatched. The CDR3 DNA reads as TGTGCCAGCAGCTTAAGGGACAGGGTGAATGAGCAGTTCTTC. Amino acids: CASSLRDRVNEQFF.

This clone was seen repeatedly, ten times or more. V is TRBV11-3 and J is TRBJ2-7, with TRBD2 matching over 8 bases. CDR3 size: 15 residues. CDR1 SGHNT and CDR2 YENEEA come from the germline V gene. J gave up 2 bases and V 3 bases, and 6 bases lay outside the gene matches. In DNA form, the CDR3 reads TGTGCCAGCAGCTTGGACGGGGGGGCCGCCTACGAGCAGTACTTC. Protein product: CASSLDGGAAYEQYF.